The entry below gives a single T cell receptor (beta chain) sequence along with its context. Its antigen is not identified. This specimen belongs to a study of T cell responses to AZD1222 COVID-19 vaccine. Whole-study findings and limits: Among spike-specific TCRs, nearly half reportedly target unmutated variant regions. White British people made up most donors, females outnumbered males, and clonal diversity was possibly underestimated.

Trimming removed 0 bases from V and 1 base from J, with 8 bases in between. Germline V gene sequence: CDR1 SGHRS, CDR2 YFSETQ. The CDR3 extends over 15 amino acids. Second-dose groups at about 4 or about 12 weeks were pooled. TCRdb keeps only in-frame clones here, not all; method: immunoSEQ multiplex PCR. This sample yields 70,000 to 90,000 clones, of which 75% to 90% are seen a single time; 9.5% to 13% belongs to the top ten. The TCR sequence derives from an adult who received the AZD1222 COVID-19 vaccine. This specimen was peripheral blood, taken 28 days after the second AZD1222 dose. The J gene is TRBJ1-5, the V gene TRBV5-1; D not resolved. CDR3: CASSLEGASNQPQHF. The DNA for the CDR3 is TGCGCCAGCAGCTTGGAAGGAGCGAGCAATCAGCCCCAGCATTTT.